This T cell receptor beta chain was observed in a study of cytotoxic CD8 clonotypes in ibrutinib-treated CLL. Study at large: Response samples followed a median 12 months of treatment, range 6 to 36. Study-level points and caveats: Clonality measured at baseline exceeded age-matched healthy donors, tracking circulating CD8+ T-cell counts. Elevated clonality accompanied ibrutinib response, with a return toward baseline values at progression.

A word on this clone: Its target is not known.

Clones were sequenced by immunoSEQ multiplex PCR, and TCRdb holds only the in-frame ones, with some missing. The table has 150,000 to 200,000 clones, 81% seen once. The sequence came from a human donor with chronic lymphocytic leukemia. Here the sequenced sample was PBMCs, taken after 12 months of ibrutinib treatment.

CDR3 region: CASSPTRRASGRDYEQYF. In DNA form, the CDR3 reads TGTGCCAGCTCACCAACTCGAAGGGCTAGCGGGAGAGACTACGAGCAGTACTTC. V is TRBV18 and J is TRBJ2-7; 10 bases align to TRBD2. V lost 2 bases to trimming and J lost 3 bases; unmatched junction nucleotides: 13. The CDR3 has 18 residues. Germline V CDR1 and CDR2: KGHSH, LQKENI.